This T cell receptor (beta chain) was recovered during a study of T-cell memory formation after mild COVID-19. In this sample, this clonotype turned up a few times. Its specificity is unknown. This CDR3 comprises 14 residues. The V end lost 5 bases, the J end lost 8 bases, and 16 bases lay between the germline ends. In germline, CDR1 is SGHVS, CDR2 FNYEAQ. One entry per CDR3 protein, called by TCRdb with MiXCR from the 5' RACE reads. The sample holds 580,000 or so distinct CDR3 sequences, 17% seen once. Study-level points and caveats: Prior to infection, memory already included some responding clones, suggesting cross-reactive memory joined. Later expanders leaned CD4+, whereas clones that contracted between day 15 and 85 were balanced CD4/CD8. Clonal second-wave expansions that peaked on day 37 had unconfirmed SARS-CoV-2 specificity.

Source material: PBMCs or a T cell subset sorted from them (not recorded which). The clonotype was recovered from an adult woman who had mild COVID-19 (a few samples of this study predate the infection). Cell type and time point are not known. This chain uses TRBV7-6 with TRBJ2-1, with D maybe TRBD1 (5 bases). This chain's CDR3 is CASSQEMVQDEQFF. The CDR3 DNA reads as TGTGCCAGCAGCCAAGAGATGGTACAGGATGAGCAGTTCTTC.